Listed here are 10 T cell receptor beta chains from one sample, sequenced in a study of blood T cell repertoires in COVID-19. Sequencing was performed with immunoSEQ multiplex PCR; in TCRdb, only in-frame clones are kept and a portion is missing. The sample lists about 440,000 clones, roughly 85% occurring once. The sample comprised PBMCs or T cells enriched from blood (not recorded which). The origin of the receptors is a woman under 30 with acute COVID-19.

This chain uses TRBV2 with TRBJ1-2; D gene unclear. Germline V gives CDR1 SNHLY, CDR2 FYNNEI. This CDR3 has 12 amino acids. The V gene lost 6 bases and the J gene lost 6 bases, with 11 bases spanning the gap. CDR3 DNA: TGTGCCAGCAGGGCTCTCTTTGATGGCTACACCTTC. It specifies CASRALFDGYTF.

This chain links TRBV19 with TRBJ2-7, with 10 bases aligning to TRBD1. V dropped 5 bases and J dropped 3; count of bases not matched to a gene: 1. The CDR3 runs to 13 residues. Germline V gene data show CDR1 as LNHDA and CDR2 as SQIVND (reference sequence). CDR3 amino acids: CASSGDRGYEQYF. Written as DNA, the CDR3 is TGTGCCAGTAGTGGGGACAGGGGCTACGAGCAGTACTTC. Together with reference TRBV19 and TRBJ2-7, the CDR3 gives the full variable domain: DGGITQSPKYLFRKEGQNVTLSCEQNLNHDAMYWYRQDPGQGLRLIYYSQIVNDFQKGDIAEGYSVSREKKESFPLTVTSAQKNPTAFYLCASSGDRGYEQYFGPGTRLTVT.

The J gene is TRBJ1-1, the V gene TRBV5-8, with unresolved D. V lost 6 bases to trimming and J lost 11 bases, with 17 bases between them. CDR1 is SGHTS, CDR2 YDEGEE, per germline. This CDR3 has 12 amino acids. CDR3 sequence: CASITEIGSAFF. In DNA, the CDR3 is TGTGCCAGCATCACGGAGATTGGTAGTGCTTTCTTT.

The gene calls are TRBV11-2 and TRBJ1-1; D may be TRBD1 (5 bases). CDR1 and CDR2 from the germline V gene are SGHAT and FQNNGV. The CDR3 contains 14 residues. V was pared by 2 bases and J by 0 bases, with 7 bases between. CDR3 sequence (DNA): TGTGCCAGCAGCTTAAAGGGGTTGAACACTGAAGCTTTCTTT. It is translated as CASSLKGLNTEAFF.

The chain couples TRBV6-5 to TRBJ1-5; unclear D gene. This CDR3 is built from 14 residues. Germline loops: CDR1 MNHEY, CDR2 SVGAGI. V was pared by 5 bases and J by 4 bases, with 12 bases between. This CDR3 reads CASSRTRGNQPQHF. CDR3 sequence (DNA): TGTGCCAGCAGTAGAACCCGGGGAAATCAGCCCCAGCATTTT.

CDR3 sequence reads: CASSLSGRGGNEQFF. Here the CDR3 DNA reads TGCGCCAGCAGCTTGTCTGGGCGGGGGGGCAATGAGCAGTTCTTC. This rearrangement joins TRBV5-1 to TRBJ2-1; TRBD2 aligns across 9 bases. CDR3 length: 15 residues. Germline CDR1 and CDR2: SGHRS and YFSETQ. Losses at the gene ends were 1 base for V and 6 bases for J; bases not matched to a gene: 5.

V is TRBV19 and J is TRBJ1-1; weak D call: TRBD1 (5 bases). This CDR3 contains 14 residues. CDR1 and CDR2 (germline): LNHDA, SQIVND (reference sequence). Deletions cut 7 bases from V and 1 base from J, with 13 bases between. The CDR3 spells CASNSRGENTEAFF. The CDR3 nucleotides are TGTGCCAGTAACTCTCGGGGGGAGAACACTGAAGCTTTCTTT. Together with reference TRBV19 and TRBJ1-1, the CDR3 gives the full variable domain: DGGITQSPKYLFRKEGQNVTLSCEQNLNHDAMYWYRQDPGQGLRLIYYSQIVNDFQKGDIAEGYSVSREKKESFPLTVTSAQKNPTAFYLCASNSRGENTEAFFGQGTRLTVV.

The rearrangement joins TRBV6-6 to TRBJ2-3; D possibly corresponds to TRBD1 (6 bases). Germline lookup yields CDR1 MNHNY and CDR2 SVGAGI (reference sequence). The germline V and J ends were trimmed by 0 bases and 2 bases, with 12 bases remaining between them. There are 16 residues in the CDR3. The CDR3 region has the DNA TGTGCCAGCAGTTACTCTCGGACAGACCACACAGATACGCAGTATTTT. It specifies CASSYSRTDHTDTQYF.

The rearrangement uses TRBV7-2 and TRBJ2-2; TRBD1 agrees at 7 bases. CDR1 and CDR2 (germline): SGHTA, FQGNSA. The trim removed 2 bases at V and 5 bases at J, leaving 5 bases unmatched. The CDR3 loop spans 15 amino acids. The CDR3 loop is CASSLIAGGTGELFF. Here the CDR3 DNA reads TGTGCCAGCAGCTTAATAGCAGGGGGAACCGGGGAGCTGTTTTTT.

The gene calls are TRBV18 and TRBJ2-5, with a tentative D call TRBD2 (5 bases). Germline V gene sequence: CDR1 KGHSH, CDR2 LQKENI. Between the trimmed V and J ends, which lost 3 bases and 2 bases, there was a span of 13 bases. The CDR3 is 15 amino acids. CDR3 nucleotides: TGTGCCAGCTCACCCCGAGGACTCTTTCAAGAGACCCAGTACTTC. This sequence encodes CASSPRGLFQETQYF.